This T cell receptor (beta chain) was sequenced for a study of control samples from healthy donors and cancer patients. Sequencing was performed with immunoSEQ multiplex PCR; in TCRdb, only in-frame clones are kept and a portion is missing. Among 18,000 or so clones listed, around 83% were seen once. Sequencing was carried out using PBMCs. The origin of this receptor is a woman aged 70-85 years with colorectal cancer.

The CDR3 region has the DNA TGTGCCAGCAGCCTGGGAGGGACAGGCCATAATCAGCCCCAGCATTTT. This encodes CASSLGGTGHNQPQHF. This chain connects TRBV5-6 to TRBJ1-5, with TRBD1 matching 8 bases. Per germline, CDR1 SGHDT and CDR2 YYEEEE. The CDR3 sequence is 16 residues long. Germline trimming cut 4 bases from V and 4 bases from J; bases unmatched to any gene: 10.